A single sample gave rise to the 5 T cell receptor beta chains below, sequenced in a study of cytomegalovirus exposure and HLA in healthy donors. Method: immunoSEQ multiplex PCR; TCRdb's copy keeps in-frame clones and lacks some. Of 150,000 to 200,000 clones in the sample, about 83% were seen once. The material sequenced was PBMCs. These receptors were collected from a woman aged 18-30 years in good health and CMV-seronegative.

The chain combines TRBV11-2 with TRBJ2-1; 8 bases align to TRBD1. This CDR3 comprises 16 residues. Germline CDR1 is SGHAT and CDR2 is FQNNGV. Germline trimming cut 5 bases from V and 10 bases from J; bases unmatched to any gene: 16. DNA for the CDR3: TGTGCCAGCAGCAAACTCCTCGGGCAGGGGGCTGAGGAGCAGTTCTTC. Translated: CASSKLLGQGAEEQFF.

The chain combines TRBV18 with TRBJ2-7, with TRBD1 matching over 12 bases. Losses at the gene ends were 4 bases for V and 4 bases for J; bases not matched to a gene: 2. The CDR3 is made up of 14 amino acids. CDR1 KGHSH and CDR2 LQKENI come from the germline V gene. The CDR3: CASSRDRGRYEQYF. The CDR3 nucleotides read TGTGCCAGCTCACGGGACAGGGGGCGGTACGAGCAGTACTTC.

The count of this clone is one. This sequence joins TRBV4-1 and TRBJ2-1; 15 bases align to TRBD2. V trimming: 4 bases; J trimming: 3 bases; junction bases outside the gene matches: 4. The germline CDR1 and CDR2 sequences are MGHRA and YSYEKL. The CDR3 spans 17 residues. CDR3 protein: CASSLGTSGGIYNEQFF. The CDR3 DNA reads TGCGCCAGCAGCCTCGGGACTAGCGGGGGGATCTACAATGAGCAGTTCTTC.

The gene calls are TRBV6-6 and TRBJ1-2; a possible D gene is TRBD1 (5 bases). The ends were cut back, 3 bases at V and 7 bases at J, with 12 bases in the middle. The CDR3 contains 13 residues. Germline loops: CDR1 MNHNY, CDR2 SVGAGI (reference sequence). The DNA for the CDR3 is TGTGCCAGCAGTTATTCCGACGGGGGTGGCTACACCTTC. It codes for CASSYSDGGGYTF.

The chain uses TRBV5-1 and TRBJ1-4; 7 positions match TRBD1. This CDR3 contains 17 residues. V was clipped by 0 bases and J by 8 bases; unmatched bases: 13. CDR1 and CDR2 from the germline V gene are SGHRS and YFSETQ. The CDR3: CASSLEKGQLGEEKLFF. The CDR3 nucleotides read TGCGCCAGCAGCTTGGAAAAGGGACAGTTGGGGGAGGAAAAACTGTTTTTT.